The rows below give T cell receptor beta chains drawn from one sample of a study of blood T cell repertoires in COVID-19. Libraries were prepared by immunoSEQ multiplex PCR; TCRdb keeps only in-frame clonotypes and omits some of them. The sample holds approximately 250,000 clones, around 88% seen once. The sample was peripheral blood. The receptors come from a woman older than 75 with COVID-19, enrolled during active disease. The CDR3 runs from the conserved cysteine through the conserved F or W. A D gene is named only where the DNA matches it firmly. The listing skips clone size in some rows; elsewhere it reads once, few, many or a size class.

v_gene	abundance	d_gene	j_gene	CDR3nt	CDR3aa
TRBV11-2	-	-	TRBJ1-3	TGTGCCAGCAGCCCCCAGGGAAACACCATATATTTT	CASSPQGNTIYF
TRBV28	once	-	TRBJ1-2	TGTGCCAGCAGTTTTAATGGGCCAGGCTATGGCTACACCTTC	CASSFNGPGYGYTF
TRBV5-5	-	TRBD1	TRBJ2-7	TGTGCCAGCATCCTAGGGGGACAGCCCTCCTACGAGCAGTACTTC	CASILGGQPSYEQYF
TRBV28	-	TRBD1	TRBJ1-2	TGTGCCAGCAGGAGGACAGGGGTATCTAGTGGCTACACCTTC	CASRRTGVSSGYTF
TRBV28	-	TRBD2	TRBJ2-1	TGTGCCAGCATAGCGGGGGGGTACAATGAGCAGTTCTTC	CASIAGGYNEQFF
TRBV24-1	-	-	TRBJ1-5	TGTGCCACCAGTAGTCAGGCGCTTGGGCCCCAGCATTTT	CATSSQALGPQHF
TRBV30	-	-	TRBJ1-3	TGTGCCTTATCTTCTCCGGGAAACACCATATATTTT	CALSSPGNTIYF
TRBV9	-	-	TRBJ1-2	TGTGCCAGCAGCGTTCAGGGAGGCTATGGCTACACCTTC	CASSVQGGYGYTF
TRBV27	-	-	TRBJ2-1	TGTGCCAGCAGTTTCGGACAGCGTTGGTTCTTC	CASSFGQRWFF
TRBV19	few	TRBD2	TRBJ2-1	TGTGCCAGTAGTCCGAGGACTAGCGGGGTCTACAATGAGCAGTTCTTC	CASSPRTSGVYNEQFF
TRBV28	-	-	TRBJ1-4	TGTGCCAGCAGTCTCCGTGGCAGGGTATCAACTAATGAAAAACTGTTTTTT	CASSLRGRVSTNEKLFF
TRBV13	-	TRBD1	TRBJ1-2	TGTGCCAGCAGCTTAACAGGGGACGTCTATGGCTACACCTTC	CASSLTGDVYGYTF
TRBV6-2/TRBV6-3	-	-	TRBJ1-2	TGTGCCAGCAGTTACAAGACAGAGCCTAACTATGGCTACACCTTC	CASSYKTEPNYGYTF
TRBV12-3/TRBV12-4	-	-	TRBJ1-4	TGTGCCAGCAGTTTTGCGGCGCGCGGGGGACTGTTTTTT	CASSFAARGGLFF
TRBV2	-	-	TRBJ1-6	TGTGCCAGCAGTGTGGGGGGACTTAATTCACCCCTCCACTTT	CASSVGGLNSPLHF
TRBV6-2/TRBV6-3	-	-	TRBJ1-2	TGTGCCAGCAGTTACCCAGGACAGTCTTCTGGCTACACCTTC	CASSYPGQSSGYTF
TRBV7-8	-	-	TRBJ1-5	TGTGCCAGCACCCCACAGGGAGGGGGTCAGCCCCAGCATTTT	CASTPQGGGQPQHF
TRBV4-1	-	-	TRBJ1-2	TGCGCCAGCAGCCAAGAGGGGGGGTATGGCTACACCTTC	CASSQEGGYGYTF
TRBV7-2	-	-	TRBJ1-3	TGTGCCAGCAGCTTAGGGGGGGTTGGAAACACCATATATTTT	CASSLGGVGNTIYF
TRBV19	-	TRBD1	TRBJ2-1	TGTGCCAGTAGTATTGGCTGGGGGCGTTTGGGGACAGGAAGTAATACGGAGCAGTTCTTC	CASSIGWGRLGTGSNTEQFF
TRBV3-1/TRBV3-2	-	-	TRBJ1-3	TGTGCCAGCAGCCCTTTATCTGGAAACACCATATATTTT	CASSPLSGNTIYF
TRBV6-5	few	-	TRBJ1-1	TGTGCCAGCAGTCAAACAGGGAACACTGAAGCTTTCTTT	CASSQTGNTEAFF
TRBV30	-	-	TRBJ2-1	TGTGCCTGGACCCTACCCAGGGCGGGGCCAAACTACAATGAGCAGTTCTTC	CAWTLPRAGPNYNEQFF
TRBV15	few	-	TRBJ1-2	TGTGCCACCAGCAGAGAACAGGGAAGTTATGGCTACACCTTC	CATSREQGSYGYTF
TRBV7-2	-	TRBD1	TRBJ1-2	TGTGCCAGCAGCTCAGGGGGACAGGGGGATGCTAACTATGGCTACACCTTC	CASSSGGQGDANYGYTF
TRBV10-3	-	-	TRBJ1-2	TGTGCCATCAGTGTAAGTGACTCCTATGGCTACACCTTC	CAISVSDSYGYTF
TRBV10-2	once	-	TRBJ1-3	TGCGCCAGCAGTGAGTTCCCCGGGAACTCTGGAAACACCATATATTTT	CASSEFPGNSGNTIYF
TRBV12-3/TRBV12-4	-	-	TRBJ2-2	TGTGCCAGCAGTTTTTCTAGCTCCGGGGAGCTGTTTTTT	CASSFSSSGELFF
TRBV3-1/TRBV3-2	few	TRBD2	TRBJ2-1	TGTGCCAGCAGCCAGCCCCGGACTAGCGGAGCCTACAATGAGCAGTTCTTC	CASSQPRTSGAYNEQFF
TRBV10-2	-	-	TRBJ2-5	TGCGCCAGCAGTGCCGGGGTCGGTGAGACCCAGTACTTC	CASSAGVGETQYF
TRBV10-1	-	TRBD1	TRBJ2-5	TGCGCCAGCAGTGAGTCCCCAGGGACAGGCCAAGAGACCCAGTACTTC	CASSESPGTGQETQYF
TRBV18	-	-	TRBJ1-1	TGTGCCAGCTCACCGGGTCCGCGACTCGGTAACACTGAAGCTTTCTTT	CASSPGPRLGNTEAFF
TRBV10-3	-	-	TRBJ1-1	TGTGCCATCAGTGAGTACCCGGGGAACACTGAAGCTTTCTTT	CAISEYPGNTEAFF
TRBV6-5	few	-	TRBJ2-1	TGTGCCAGCAGTCTAGGCAATGAGCAGTTCTTC	CASSLGNEQFF
TRBV19	-	TRBD1	TRBJ1-3	TGTGCCAGTAGCCTAACGGACAGGTCTGGAAACACCATATATTTT	CASSLTDRSGNTIYF
TRBV2	-	-	TRBJ1-4	TGTGCCAGCCGCCTCAGGGTTCCTAATGAAAAACTGTTTTTT	CASRLRVPNEKLFF
TRBV10-2	few	TRBD1	TRBJ1-1	TGCGCCAGCAGTGAGTCTGGGACAGGGGCTACGGCTTTCTTT	CASSESGTGATAFF
TRBV27	-	TRBD1	TRBJ2-2	TGTGCCAGCAGTTGGACAGGGACGTACACCGGGGAGCTGTTTTTT	CASSWTGTYTGELFF
TRBV27	-	-	TRBJ1-1	TGTGCCAGCAGTTTTATCCCCACAGCAGGGTCCAACACTGAAGCTTTCTTT	CASSFIPTAGSNTEAFF
TRBV7-8	-	-	TRBJ2-3	TGTGCCAGCAGCTTAGTCCCGTCCGTAGCGTCCGGGGGGCAGTATTTT	CASSLVPSVASGGQYF
TRBV18	-	-	TRBJ1-1	TGTGCCAGCTCACCACCTAACAGACTGAACACTGAAGCTTTCTTT	CASSPPNRLNTEAFF
TRBV7-9	-	-	TRBJ1-2	TGTGCCAGCAGCTTAGTTCCCGTCGGGGAACAATATGGCTACACCTTC	CASSLVPVGEQYGYTF
TRBV29-1	-	-	TRBJ1-5	TGCAGCGTTGTAGGCGGTACGGGGCAGCCCCAGCATTTT	CSVVGGTGQPQHF
TRBV28	-	-	TRBJ1-5	TGTGCCAGCAGTTCCCCGGGTCTTGGTTATAGCAATCAGCCCCAGCATTTT	CASSSPGLGYSNQPQHF
TRBV5-1	-	-	TRBJ1-1	TGCGCCAGCAGCTTGGCTAGGGGAGGTAGACCGAACACTGAAGCTTTCTTT	CASSLARGGRPNTEAFF
TRBV19	once	-	TRBJ1-2	TGTGCCAGTACCGCCCTATCACCCTATGGCTACACCTTC	CASTALSPYGYTF
TRBV3-1/TRBV3-2	-	TRBD1	TRBJ2-1	TGTGCCAGCAGCCCCAGGGACAGGTTGCAGGTAAATGAGCAGTTCTTC	CASSPRDRLQVNEQFF
TRBV29-1	-	TRBD2	TRBJ2-1	TGCAGCGGGCGCAGGGGTACGGCTAGCGGGGGCAGCTCCTACAATGAGCAGTTCTTC	CSGRRGTASGGSSYNEQFF
TRBV19	-	-	TRBJ1-2	TGTGCCAGTAGTGCCCCGTGGGCCAGCAACTATGGCTACACCTTC	CASSAPWASNYGYTF
TRBV2	-	-	TRBJ2-4	TGTGCCAGCGAGGCTCAGGGGAACATTCAGTACTTC	CASEAQGNIQYF
TRBV7-9	few	TRBD1	TRBJ1-5	TGTGCCAGCAGCTCAAGTACAGGGGTTCGTCAGCCCCAGCATTTT	CASSSSTGVRQPQHF
TRBV7-2	-	TRBD1	TRBJ1-2	TGTGCCAGCAGCTTAGATTCCGGGACAGGCTATGGCTACACCTTC	CASSLDSGTGYGYTF
TRBV18	-	TRBD1	TRBJ2-1	TGTGCCAGCTCACCATCAGCAGGGGGCTACAATGAGCAGTTCTTC	CASSPSAGGYNEQFF
TRBV28	-	TRBD2	TRBJ2-7	TGTGCCAGCAGTGGAACGCGGGGGACCAGCCCCTACGAGCAGTACTTC	CASSGTRGTSPYEQYF
TRBV18	once	-	TRBJ2-2	TGTGCCAGCTCTCACGGTGACACCGGGGAGCTGTTTTTT	CASSHGDTGELFF